This T cell receptor (beta chain) was captured by sequencing in a study of molecular identifiers for immune sequencing clone quantification. Study-wide results and limits: Spike-in Jurkat TCR RNA from a single cell reportedly registered among about a million naive cells.

Comment on this clonotype: Its specificity is unknown.

Libraries for naive CD8 T cells, which were made from around 18,000 to 910,000 sorted cells, drew on 10%, 30% or 50% of the RNA. Sorting isolated naive CD8 T cells as CD8+CD4-CCR7+CD45RA+ events. Each CDR3 protein gets one entry after TCRdb re-called the PCR reads with MiXCR. The sample has about 640,000 distinct CDR3 sequences; nearly 20% are singletons. Material for sequencing was naive CD8+ T cells from blood, with Jurkat cell RNA spiked in. Regarding subset: FACS-sorted CD8+CD4-CCR7+CD45RA+ naive T cells. The receptor was derived from a human donor in good health. Some libraries in this study had Jurkat cell RNA spiked in.

The CDR3 coding sequence is TGTGCCAGCAGCGTATTGAGCGGGACCTACAATGAGCAGTTCTTC. This gives the protein CASSVLSGTYNEQFF. The gene calls are TRBV9 and TRBJ2-1; 7 bases map to TRBD2. This CDR3 has 15 residues. The V and J ends lost 1 base and 2 bases, in that order; junction bases with no gene match: 3. Per germline, CDR1 SGDLS and CDR2 YYNGEE. Supplemented by reference TRBV9 and TRBJ2-1, the full variable domain reads DSGVTQTPKHLITATGQRVTLRCSPRSGDLSVYWYQQSLDQGLQFLIQYYNGEERAKGNILERFSAQQFPDLHSELNLSSLELGDSALYFCASSVLSGTYNEQFFGPGTRLTVL.